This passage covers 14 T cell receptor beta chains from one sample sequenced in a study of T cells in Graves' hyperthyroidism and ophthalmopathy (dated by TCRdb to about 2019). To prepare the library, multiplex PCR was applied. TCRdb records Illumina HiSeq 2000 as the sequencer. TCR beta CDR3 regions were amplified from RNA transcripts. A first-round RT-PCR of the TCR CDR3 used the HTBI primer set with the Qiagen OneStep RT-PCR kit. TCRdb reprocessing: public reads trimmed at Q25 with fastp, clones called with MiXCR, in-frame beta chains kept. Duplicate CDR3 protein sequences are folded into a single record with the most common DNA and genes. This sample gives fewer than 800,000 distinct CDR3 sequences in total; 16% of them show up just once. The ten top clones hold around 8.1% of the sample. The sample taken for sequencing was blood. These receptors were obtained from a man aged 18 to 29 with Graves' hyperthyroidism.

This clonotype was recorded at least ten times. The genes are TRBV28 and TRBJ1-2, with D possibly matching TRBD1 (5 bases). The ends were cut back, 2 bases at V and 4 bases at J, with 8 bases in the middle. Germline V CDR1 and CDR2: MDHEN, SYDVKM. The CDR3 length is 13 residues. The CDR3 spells CASSLKGFYGYTF. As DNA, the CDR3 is TGTGCCAGCAGTTTAAAGGGGTTCTATGGCTACACCTTC.

In DNA, the CDR3 is TGTGCCAGCGACTGGGGGGGATTGGGCAATCAGCCCCAGCATTTT. Translating gives CASDWGGLGNQPQHF. The chain links TRBV28 to TRBJ1-5, with D possibly TRBD1 on 5 matching bases. The length of the CDR3 is 15 residues. Germline CDR1 is MDHEN and CDR2 is SYDVKM. V was trimmed by 8 bases and J by 2 bases, leaving 16 bases between them.

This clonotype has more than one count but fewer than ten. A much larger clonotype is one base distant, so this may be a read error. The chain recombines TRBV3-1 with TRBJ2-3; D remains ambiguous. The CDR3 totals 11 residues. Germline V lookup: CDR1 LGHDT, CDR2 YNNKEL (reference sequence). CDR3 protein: CASSRPYTRYF. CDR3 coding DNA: TGTGCCAGCAGTCGGCCGTATACGCGGTATTTT.

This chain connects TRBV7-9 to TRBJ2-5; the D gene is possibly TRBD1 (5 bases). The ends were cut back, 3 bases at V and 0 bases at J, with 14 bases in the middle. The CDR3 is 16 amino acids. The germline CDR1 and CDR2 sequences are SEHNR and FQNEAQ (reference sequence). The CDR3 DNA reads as TGTGCCAGCAGCTTTACGGACACACCCTACCAAGAGACCCAGTACTTC. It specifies CASSFTDTPYQETQYF.

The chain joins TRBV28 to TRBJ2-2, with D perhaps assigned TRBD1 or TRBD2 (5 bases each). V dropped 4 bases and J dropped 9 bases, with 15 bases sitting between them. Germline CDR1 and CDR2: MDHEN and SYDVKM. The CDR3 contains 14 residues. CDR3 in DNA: TGTGCCAGCAGTTCTGGGACCCACGAACGGGAGCTGTTTTTT. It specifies CASSSGTHERELFF.

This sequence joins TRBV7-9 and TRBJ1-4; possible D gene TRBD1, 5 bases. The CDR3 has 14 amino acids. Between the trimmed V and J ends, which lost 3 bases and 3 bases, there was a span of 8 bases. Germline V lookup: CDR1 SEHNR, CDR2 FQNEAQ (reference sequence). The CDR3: CASSFWGANEKLFF. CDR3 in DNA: TGTGCCAGCAGCTTCTGGGGGGCTAATGAAAAACTGTTTTTT.

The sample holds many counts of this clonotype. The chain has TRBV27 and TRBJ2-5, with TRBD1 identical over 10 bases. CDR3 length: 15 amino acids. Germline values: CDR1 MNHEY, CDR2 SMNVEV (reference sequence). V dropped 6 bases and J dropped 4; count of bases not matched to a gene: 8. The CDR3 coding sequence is TGTGCCAGCAGAGCAACGGGACAGGGGACAGAGACCCAGTACTTC. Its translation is CASRATGQGTETQYF.

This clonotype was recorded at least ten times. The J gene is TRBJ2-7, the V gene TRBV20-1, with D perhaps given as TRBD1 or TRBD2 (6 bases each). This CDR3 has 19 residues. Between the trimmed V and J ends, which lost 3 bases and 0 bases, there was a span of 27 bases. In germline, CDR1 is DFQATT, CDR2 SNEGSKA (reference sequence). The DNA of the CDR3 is TGCAGTGCTAGTTGTAAGGAGGGGGTCCCCCTGAAGAGCTCCTACGAGCAGTACTTC. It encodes CSASCKEGVPLKSSYEQYF.

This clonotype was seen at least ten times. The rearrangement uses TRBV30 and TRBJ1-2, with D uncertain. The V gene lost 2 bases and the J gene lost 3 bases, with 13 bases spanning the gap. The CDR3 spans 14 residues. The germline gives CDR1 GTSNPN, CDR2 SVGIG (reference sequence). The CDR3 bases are TGTGCCTGGAGTAATGAGGAAACAGACTATGGCTACACCTTC. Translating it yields CAWSNEETDYGYTF.

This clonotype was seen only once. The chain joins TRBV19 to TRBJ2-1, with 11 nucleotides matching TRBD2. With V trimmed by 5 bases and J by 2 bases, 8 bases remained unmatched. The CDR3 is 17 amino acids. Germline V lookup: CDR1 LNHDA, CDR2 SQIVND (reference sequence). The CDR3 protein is CASSHLAGGRTYNEQFF. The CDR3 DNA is TGTGCCAGTAGTCACCTAGCGGGAGGCCGAACCTACAATGAGCAGTTCTTC.

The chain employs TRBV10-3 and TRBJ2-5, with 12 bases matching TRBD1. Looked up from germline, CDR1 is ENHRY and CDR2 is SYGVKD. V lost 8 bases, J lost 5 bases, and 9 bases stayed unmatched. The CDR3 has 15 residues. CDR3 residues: CAIGQGTGGDETQYF. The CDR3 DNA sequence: TGTGCCATCGGACAGGGGACAGGGGGCGACGAGACCCAGTACTTC.

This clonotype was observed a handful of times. CDR3 protein: CSGISAVGGRGDTQYF. For the CDR3, the DNA is TGCAGTGGTATATCAGCAGTTGGGGGGCGCGGAGATACGCAGTATTTT. The chain recombines TRBV20-1 with TRBJ2-3; tentatively, D is TRBD1 or TRBD2 (6 bases each). The V end was cut by 7 bases, the J end by 5 bases, with 25 bases between. CDR3 length: 16 residues. In germline, CDR1 is DFQATT, CDR2 SNEGSKA (reference sequence).

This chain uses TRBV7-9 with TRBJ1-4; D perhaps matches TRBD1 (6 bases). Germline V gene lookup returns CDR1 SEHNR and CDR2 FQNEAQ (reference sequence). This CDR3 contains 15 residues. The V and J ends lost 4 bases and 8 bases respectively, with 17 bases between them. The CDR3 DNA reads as TGTGCCAGCAGCTCCCGTTTCAGGGGATGGGAAAAACTGTTTTTT. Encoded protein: CASSSRFRGWEKLFF.

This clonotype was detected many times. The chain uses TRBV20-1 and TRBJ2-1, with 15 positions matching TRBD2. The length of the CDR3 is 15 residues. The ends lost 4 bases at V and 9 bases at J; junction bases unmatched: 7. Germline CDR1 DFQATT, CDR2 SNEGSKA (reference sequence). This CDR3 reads CSATWTSGRGGEQFF. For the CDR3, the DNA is TGCAGTGCTACGTGGACTAGCGGGAGGGGGGGTGAGCAGTTCTTC.